This entry describes one T cell receptor beta chain. The table lists this clonotype with many counts. It lacks a known antigen. Nothing much larger sits one base from this clone, and base qualities are not available. TCRdb lists the instrument as Illumina HiSeq 2000. Multiplex PCR amplification was used to build the TCR beta chain libraries. The amplified TCR beta chain products were analyzed by high-throughput sequencing. The raw public reads went through TCRdb reprocessing: fastp at Q25, MiXCR clone calling, in-frame beta chains kept. One record per CDR3 amino acid sequence lists the most common genes and DNA. Present in this sample are about 140,000 distinct CDR3 sequences, around a third of which were seen just once. Around 2.3% of the sample is held by the ten biggest clonotypes. The data originate from a study of breast tumors, draining lymph nodes, adjacent tissues (dated by TCRdb to about 2016). In the study overall: The study compared TCR beta repertoires across tumor, adjacent nontumor tissue and axillary lymph nodes from breast cancer patients. The study aimed to assess the relationships and possible T-cell exchange between tumor, surrounding tissue and draining lymph node repertoires in human breast cancer.

Lymph node samples came from the axillary draining lymph nodes of breast cancer patients. Reading from cysteine to phenylalanine, the CDR3 counts 17 amino acids. Solely the CDR3 DNA is kept, with 51 bases framed from the first base. CDR1 LGHDT and CDR2 YNNKEL are derived from the germline V gene (reference sequence). V gives up 0 bases and J gives up 0 bases, and the segment between their germline ends measures 9 bases. Overall results and qualifications from the work: Tumor T-cell repertoires showed less diversity than lymph node repertoires and more diversity than nontumor tissue repertoires, and tumor T-cell repertoires showed preferential V and J gene usage. Rather than being directly demonstrated, the conclusion that tumor T cells originate in lymph nodes was presented as consistent with a hypothesis. A scenario in which most tumor T cells derive from the lymph node and then expand within tumor tissue was judged to be consistent with the data. The similarity between tumor and nontumor tissue repertoires was significantly greater in luminal-like breast cancer than in basal-like breast cancer.

This TCR was recovered from a female donor with breast cancer. Some clones in this sample may be carry-over from other donors' samples. The sample comprised axillary lymph node tissue. The sequence joins TRBV3-1 to TRBJ2-6, and the D gene may be TRBD2, 5 bases matching. The CDR3 region reads CASSQDLGASGANVLTF. The sequence in DNA is TGTGCCAGCAGCCAAGACTTGGGAGCCTCTGGGGCCAACGTCCTGACTTTC.